Described below is a single T cell receptor beta chain sequence and its context. As yet, its antigen is unknown. At one end the junction does not follow the germline gene, possibly because of a read error. The source of the sample is a study of T cell repertoires in cytomegalovirus infection. The wider study: Indicated by public TCR beta signatures were CMV infection and matching HLA type.

The CDR3 is made up of 12 amino acids. Per the germline V gene, CDR1 is SGHVS and CDR2 is FNYEAQ. TCRdb re-analysed the reads in MiXCR, keeping a single row per CDR3 protein. The data hold a few hundred thousand distinct CDR3 sequences, with 34% observed a single time. The receptor's source is a human donor in good health (CMV status not recorded). Some clones in this sample may be carry-over from other donors' samples. This sequence joins TRBV7-6 and TRBJ1-3; D perhaps matches TRBD1 (6 bases). The sequences come from cultured PBMCs, collected from culture after CMV antigen stimulation. In nucleotides, the CDR3 is TGTGCCAGCAGCCCCGACGGGCACAGGGAGAATTTT. Translated, it gives CASSPDGHRENF. Together with reference TRBV7-6 and TRBJ1-3, the CDR3 gives the full variable domain: GAGVSQSPRYKVTKRGQDVALRCDPISGHVSLYWYRQALGQGPEFLTYFNYEAQQDKSGLPNDRFSAERPEGSISTLTIQRTEQRDSAMYRCASSPDGHRENFGEGSWLTVV.